This TCR beta chain emerged from a study of cytomegalovirus exposure and HLA in healthy donors. The PCR was carried out with 60 Vbeta primers and 13 Jbeta primers. The table came from immunoSEQ multiplex PCR; TCRdb's copy has only in-frame clones and leaves some out. The table has around 130,000 clones, over 60% seen once. Germline loops: CDR1 MDHEN, CDR2 SYDVKM. Trimming cost V 2 bases and J 3 bases, with 11 bases left between them. This CDR3 spans 15 amino acids. The sequence came from a woman in her fifties or sixties in good health and CMV-seronegative. This chain links TRBV28 with TRBJ1-5; no reliable D call. The sequenced sample consisted of PBMCs. The CDR3 region has the DNA TGTGCCAGCAGTTTACAGGCCCGAAACAATCAGCCCCAGCATTTT. It specifies CASSLQARNNQPQHF.